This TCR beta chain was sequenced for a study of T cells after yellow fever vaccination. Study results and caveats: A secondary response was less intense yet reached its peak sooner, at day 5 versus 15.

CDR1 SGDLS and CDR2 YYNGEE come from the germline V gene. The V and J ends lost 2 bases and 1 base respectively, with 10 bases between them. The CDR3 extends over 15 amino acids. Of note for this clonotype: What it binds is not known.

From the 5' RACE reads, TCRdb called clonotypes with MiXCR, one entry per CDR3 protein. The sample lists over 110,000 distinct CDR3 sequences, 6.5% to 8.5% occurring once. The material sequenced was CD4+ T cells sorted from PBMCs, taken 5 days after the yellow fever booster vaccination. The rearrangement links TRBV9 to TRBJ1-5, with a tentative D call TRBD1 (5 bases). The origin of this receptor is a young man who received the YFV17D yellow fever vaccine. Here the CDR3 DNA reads TGTGCCAGCAGCGTTTCCGGGGCGAGCAATCAGCCCCAGCATTTT. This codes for CASSVSGASNQPQHF.